Following are 16 T cell receptor beta chains from one sample sequenced in a study of cytomegalovirus exposure and HLA in healthy donors. Libraries were prepared by immunoSEQ multiplex PCR; TCRdb keeps only in-frame clonotypes and omits some of them. Among 150,000 to 200,000 clones, roughly nine tenths were seen once, and the ten largest hold about 3%. Sequences were obtained from PBMCs. Receptors were obtained from a woman between 18 and 29 years old in good health and CMV-seropositive.

The gene calls are TRBV29-1 and TRBJ1-1; 10 positions agree with TRBD1. Germline lookup yields CDR1 SQVTM and CDR2 ANQGSEA. CDR3 length: 15 amino acids. Trimming took 7 bases from V and 4 from J; bases not matched to a gene: 12. The CDR3 here is CSATIVGQGGTEAFF. The CDR3 region has the DNA TGCAGCGCCACTATCGTCGGACAGGGGGGCACTGAAGCTTTCTTT.

The V gene is TRBV6-1, the J gene TRBJ1-4; 8 nucleotides line up with TRBD1. V was pared by 3 bases and J by 7 bases, with 4 bases of the junction left unmatched. Per germline, CDR1 MNHNS and CDR2 SASEGT. This CDR3 is built from 14 residues. The chain's CDR3 is CASSDRGRVEKLFF. DNA of the CDR3: TGTGCCAGCAGTGACAGGGGGCGGGTTGAAAAACTGTTTTTT.

The genes are TRBV4-1 and TRBJ2-7, with 10 bases matching TRBD1. The V gene end was trimmed by 3 bases and the J gene end by 4 bases; junction bases not matched to a gene: 6. The germline gives CDR1 MGHRA, CDR2 YSYEKL. CDR3 length: 15 amino acids. The CDR3 bases are TGCGCCAGCAGCCACTGGACAGGGGGAAAGTACGAGCAGTACTTC. Amino acids: CASSHWTGGKYEQYF.

The chain combines TRBV5-6 with TRBJ2-3, with TRBD1 identical over 7 bases. The CDR3 has 16 amino acids. The V segment lost 3 bases and the J segment 1 base; nucleotides outside the gene matches: 8. Germline CDR1 reads SGHDT; CDR2 reads YYEEEE. CDR3 residues: CASSSPTDRGTDTQYF. CDR3 sequence (DNA): TGTGCCAGCAGCTCCCCCACCGACAGGGGCACAGATACGCAGTATTTT.

The chain joins TRBV28 to TRBJ2-1, with 11 bases matching TRBD2. V lost 5 bases to trimming and J lost 7 bases; unmatched junction nucleotides: 13. The CDR3 contains 17 residues. Germline V gene sequence: CDR1 MDHEN, CDR2 SYDVKM. The CDR3 DNA follows: TGTGCCAGCAGTCCTCCACTAGCGGGAGTGTTTGGGAATGAGCAGTTCTTC. It specifies CASSPPLAGVFGNEQFF.

The V gene is TRBV28, the J gene TRBJ1-6, with a possible D match to TRBD1 (6 bases). Per the germline V gene, CDR1 is MDHEN and CDR2 is SYDVKM. V lost 5 bases and J lost 7, with 15 bases in between. This CDR3 is built from 15 residues. DNA for the CDR3: TGTGCCAGCAGTCCCTCGACAGGCGTGAATTCACCCCTCCACTTT. It yields the protein CASSPSTGVNSPLHF. Full variable domain (missing parts from reference TRBV28 and TRBJ1-6): DVKVTQSSRYLVKRTGEKVFLECVQDMDHENMFWYRQDPGLGLRLIYFSYDVKMKEKGDIPEGYSVSREKKERFSLILESASTNQTSMYLCASSPSTGVNSPLHFGNGTRLTVT.

The CDR3 loop is CASSQGRGDYGYTF. In DNA, the CDR3 is TGTGCCAGCAGCCAAGGCAGGGGAGACTATGGCTACACCTTC. The chain is built from TRBV14 and TRBJ1-2, with D possibly being TRBD1 (6 bases). V was clipped by 1 base and J by 3 bases, with 9 bases between them. There are 14 residues in the CDR3. Germline CDR1 is SGHDN and CDR2 is FVKESK.

The gene calls are TRBV5-1 and TRBJ2-1; TRBD2 is a possible D gene (5 bases). Germline lookup yields CDR1 SGHRS and CDR2 YFSETQ. Trimming removed 0 bases from V and 3 bases from J, with 10 bases in between. There are 15 residues in the CDR3. CDR3 residues: CASSLARGIYNEQFF. As DNA, the CDR3 is TGCGCCAGCAGCTTGGCTCGAGGGATCTACAATGAGCAGTTCTTC.

This rearrangement joins TRBV15 to TRBJ1-3; D gene unclear. Trimming took off 3 bases at V and 1 base at J, with 13 bases between the two ends. This CDR3 comprises 16 residues. The germline gives CDR1 LNHNV, CDR2 YYDKDF (reference sequence). CDR3 sequence: CATSSPPGPSGNTIYF. CDR3 coding DNA: TGTGCCACCAGCAGCCCTCCGGGTCCTTCTGGAAACACCATATATTTT. The full variable domain, rest sourced from reference TRBV15 and TRBJ1-3, is DAMVIQNPRYQVTQFGKPVTLSCSQTLNHNVMYWYQQKSSQAPKLLFHYYDKDFNNEADTPDNFQSRRPNTSFCFLDIRSPGLGDTAMYLCATSSPPGPSGNTIYFGEGSWLTVV.

This chain uses TRBV29-1 with TRBJ1-1, with D possibly being TRBD1 (5 bases). Trimming removed 4 bases at V and 3 bases at J, with 15 bases between. The CDR3 spans 14 residues. The germline V gene encodes CDR1 SQVTM and CDR2 ANQGSEA. CDR3 DNA: TGCAGCGTTGCGTGGACAAGGGTCCACACTGAAGCTTTCTTT. This sequence encodes CSVAWTRVHTEAFF.

The CDR3 bases are TGTGCCACCAACAAGGGACAGGCTGGAAACACCATATATTTT. This codes for CATNKGQAGNTIYF. This chain uses TRBV6-1 with TRBJ1-3, with 8 nucleotides matching TRBD1. The ends lost 10 bases at V and 2 bases at J; junction bases unmatched: 7. Germline loops: CDR1 MNHNS, CDR2 SASEGT. The CDR3 totals 14 residues.

This chain links TRBV5-1 with TRBJ2-7; 8 nucleotides match TRBD2. In germline, CDR1 is SGHRS, CDR2 YFSETQ. This CDR3 has 16 residues. V shed 0 bases, J shed 3 bases, and the junction held 8 bases outside the gene matches. The CDR3 DNA sequence: TGCGCCAGCAGCTTGGAGGTAGCGGGGCGCTACTACGAGCAGTACTTC. It specifies CASSLEVAGRYYEQYF.

This rearrangement joins TRBV10-2 to TRBJ1-5, with 9 bases that match TRBD1. This CDR3 has 14 residues. In germline, CDR1 is WSHSY, CDR2 SAAADI. The trim removed 10 bases at V and 6 bases at J, leaving 10 bases unmatched. The CDR3 region has the DNA TGCGCCACCCGGGACAGGGCTGGGGCTCAGCCCCAGCATTTT. Translating it yields CATRDRAGAQPQHF.

The rearrangement links TRBV6-5 to TRBJ2-1, with TRBD2 as a possible D gene (6 bases). The CDR3 extends over 12 amino acids. Trimming stripped 11 bases from V and 1 base from J, with 9 bases between. Per germline, CDR1 MNHEY and CDR2 SVGAGI. The CDR3 nucleotides read TGTGCCGCACGGGGGTCCTACAATGAGCAGTTCTTC. As protein: CAARGSYNEQFF.

V usage is TRBV4-3 and J usage is TRBJ2-4; 11 nucleotides align to TRBD2. CDR1 is LGHNA and CDR2 is YSLEER in the germline V gene. This CDR3 contains 14 residues. The J segment lost 6 bases and the V segment lost 5 bases, leaving 3 bases of the junction unmatched. As DNA, the CDR3 is TGCGCCAGCAGCTATAGCGGGAGGGGAAACATTCAGTACTTC. It encodes CASSYSGRGNIQYF.

V and J are TRBV7-2 and TRBJ1-4; TRBD1 matches at 10 bases. Germline CDR1 and CDR2: SGHTA and FQGNSA. After removal of 3 bases from V and 8 bases from J, the junction contained 3 bases not matched to a gene. The CDR3 is made up of 14 amino acids. CDR3 sequence reads: CASSLRTGGEKLFF. In nucleotides, the CDR3 is TGTGCCAGCAGCTTGCGGACAGGGGGGGAAAAACTGTTTTTT.